What follows are 10 T cell receptor beta chains derived from one specimen sequenced in a study of blood T cells in healthy people across ages (dated by TCRdb to the mid-2010s). Library preparation used 5' RACE. TCRdb names Illumina HiSeq 2500 as the instrument used. The second PCR ran for about 6 to 12 cycles and used a J-beta primer mix along with a sample-barcoded 5' primer. The public reads were quality trimmed at Q25 with fastp and then assembled into clones with MiXCR by TCRdb, keeping productive beta chains. Each CDR3 protein appears once, grouped with its most common genes and DNA. The sample table contains 800,000 or so distinct CDR3 sequences; only one count was recorded for about 59% of them. Roughly 25% of the sample is in the top ten clones. Sequencing input: blood. These receptor sequences come from a man aged 25-45 years in good health.

The V call is TRBV7-2, the J call TRBJ1-2; D not resolved. The CDR3 is made up of 13 amino acids. V lost 8 bases, J lost 7 bases, and 17 bases lay in between. CDR1 SGHTA and CDR2 FQGNSA come from the germline V gene. CDR3 bases: TGTACCAGCTCGGGTGCAGGAAGAGGTGGCTACACCTTC. This encodes CTSSGAGRGGYTF.

This clonotype was picked up one time. This chain uses TRBV6-5 with TRBJ2-1; 9 nucleotides line up with TRBD1. CDR3 length equals 15 residues. Germline V lookup: CDR1 MNHEY, CDR2 SVGAGI. V shed 4 bases, J shed 6 bases, and the junction held 7 bases outside the gene matches. The CDR3 loop reads CASSLGQGKFNEQFF. The CDR3 DNA is TGTGCCAGCAGTTTAGGACAGGGGAAGTTCAATGAGCAGTTCTTC.

The rearrangement joins TRBV4-3 to TRBJ2-1, with 8 bases lining up with TRBD2. The germline gives CDR1 LGHNA, CDR2 YSLEER. This CDR3 has 19 amino acids. V dropped 0 bases and J dropped 0; count of bases not matched to a gene: 10. The CDR3 DNA sequence: TGCGCCAGCAGCCAAGATCTTGGCGGGGGGCTCAGCTCCTACAATGAGCAGTTCTTC. Translated: CASSQDLGGGLSSYNEQFF.

This clonotype showed up just a few times. V gene TRBV14 combines with J gene TRBJ2-1; 9 nucleotides line up with TRBD2. With 6 bases clipped from V and 0 bases from J, the junction kept 6 bases outside the gene matches. In germline, CDR1 is SGHDN, CDR2 FVKESK. The CDR3 runs 16 residues. CDR3 region: CASSSLAGDSYNEQFF. For the CDR3, the DNA is TGTGCCAGCAGTTCATTAGCGGGGGACTCCTACAATGAGCAGTTCTTC.

This clonotype was picked up a small number of times. The chain carries TRBV25-1 and TRBJ2-5; no reliable D call. CDR1 MGHDK and CDR2 SYGVNS come from the germline V gene. The CDR3 length is 14 residues. Trimming stripped 0 bases from V and 1 base from J, with 6 bases between. The CDR3 protein is CASSEYTTQETQYF. CDR3 nucleotide sequence: TGTGCCAGCAGTGAATATACCACCCAAGAGACCCAGTACTTC. The full variable domain, its missing parts supplied by reference TRBV25-1 and TRBJ2-5, is EADIYQTPRYLVIGTGKKITLECSQTMGHDKMYWYQQDPGMELHLIHYSYGVNSTEKGDLSSESTVSRIRTEHFPLTLESARPSHTSQYLCASSEYTTQETQYFGPGTRLLVL.

This rearrangement joins TRBV29-1 to TRBJ1-2; TRBD1 is a possible D gene (6 bases). This CDR3 spans 14 amino acids. The V gene lost 1 base and the J gene lost 3 bases, with 12 bases spanning the gap. The V gene's germline CDR1 is SQVTM and CDR2 ANQGSEA. The CDR3 DNA reads TGCAGCGTTGAAGTGGACAGACTAGACTATGGCTACACCTTC. Its translation is CSVEVDRLDYGYTF.

V usage is TRBV12-3 or TRBV12-4 and J usage is TRBJ2-5; D ambiguous. The germline V and J ends were trimmed by 2 bases and 5 bases, with 12 bases remaining between them. This CDR3 contains 14 residues. CDR3: CASSLFGDMETQYF. DNA for the CDR3: TGTGCCAGCAGTTTATTTGGGGATATGGAGACCCAGTACTTC.

The genes are TRBV6-2 or TRBV6-3 and TRBJ2-4, with 10 bases matching TRBD2. The CDR3 is 15 amino acids. The J segment lost 1 base and the V segment lost 8 bases, leaving 5 bases of the junction unmatched. Germline values: CDR1 MNHEY, CDR2 SVGEGT. The CDR3 is CASGSGGAAKNIQYF. As DNA, the CDR3 is TGTGCCAGCGGGAGCGGGGGGGCGGCCAAAAACATTCAGTACTTC.

The gene calls are TRBV7-2 and TRBJ2-7; tentatively, D is TRBD2 (5 bases). The CDR3 is made up of 16 amino acids. V lost 3 bases to trimming and J lost 5 bases, with 20 bases between them. CDR1 is SGHTA, CDR2 FQGNSA, per germline. The CDR3 region is CASSFGGGVRVNEQYF. The CDR3 DNA sequence: TGTGCCAGCAGCTTCGGAGGAGGAGTACGCGTCAACGAGCAGTACTTC.

This clonotype showed up just a few times. The chain combines TRBV2 with TRBJ2-1; unclear D gene. V was trimmed by 2 bases and J by 6 bases, leaving 14 bases between them. CDR3 length: 15 amino acids. Germline CDR1 is SNHLY and CDR2 is FYNNEI. For the CDR3, the DNA is TGTGCCAGCAGTGAACTCCAGGTGCCCGGCAATGAGCAGTTCTTC. As protein: CASSELQVPGNEQFF.